What follows describes a single TCR beta chain. Its antigen is currently unknown. TCRdb keeps only in-frame clones here, not all; method: immunoSEQ multiplex PCR. The repertoire has roughly 1 million clones, roughly 70% of them found once; the top ten carry over 1.3%. The data are from a study of shared clonotypes between healthy human individuals. Findings and limits, study-wide: Estimated richness was generally greater in naive than memory subsets. Generation of non-shared clonotypes was less probable than generation of clonotypes shared by all four donors. Rarefaction analysis demonstrated incomplete sorted-subset sequencing notwithstanding large depth.

Germline CDR1 MGHRA, CDR2 YSYEKL. The CDR3 runs 13 residues. Trimming cost V 4 bases and J 1 base, with 7 bases left between them. V and J are TRBV4-1 and TRBJ2-5, with TRBD2 as a possible D gene (5 bases). The sequencing input was memory CD4+ T cells sorted from blood. Subset described: CD45RA-negative fraction. The receptor was isolated from a man between 18 and 29 years old in good health. CDR3 sequence reads: CASSLGVQETQYF. The CDR3 DNA sequence: TGCGCCAGCAGCCTCGGGGTCCAAGAGACCCAGTACTTC.